This is a list of T cell receptor beta chains from one sample in a study of T cell repertoires in cytomegalovirus infection. These receptors have no known antigen. TCRdb re-called the reads with MiXCR, one entry per CDR3 protein. The repertoire includes 550,000 to 850,000 distinct CDR3 sequences, around 35% of them detected once, and roughly 20% sits in the top ten. Sequences were derived from cultured PBMCs, sampled from culture after CMV antigen stimulation. Every receptor here comes from a human donor in good health (CMV status not recorded). Some clones in this sample may be carry-over from other donors' samples. Both conserved end residues are part of each CDR3. Each record gives: V gene, clone size, J gene, CDR3 length, D gene, CDR3 DNA, CDR3 protein. The D gene is left open where the match is weak. Size values are once, few and many counts, or a class for expanded clones, and some rows have none.

V: TRBV25-1
size: few
J: TRBJ2-3
length: 16
D: -
DNA: TGTGCCAGCAGTGGCCCCCGGGACGGACATACAGATACGCAGTATTTT
CDR3: CASSGPRDGHTDTQYF

V: TRBV7-9
size: few
J: TRBJ1-6
length: 13
D: -
DNA: TGTGCCAGCAGCCCCCGGACGTATTCACCCCTCCACTTT
CDR3: CASSPRTYSPLHF

V: TRBV10-3
size: -
J: TRBJ2-1
length: 16
D: TRBD2
DNA: TGTGCCATCAGTGGCCCTAGCGGGTACTCCTACAATGAGCAGTTCTTC
CDR3: CAISGPSGYSYNEQFF

V: TRBV11-2
size: few
J: TRBJ2-7
length: 15
D: -
DNA: TGTGCCAGCAGCGATAGCCGTCTAGCCAGCTACGAGCAGTACTTC
CDR3: CASSDSRLASYEQYF

V: TRBV7-2
size: once
J: TRBJ2-1
length: 20
D: TRBD2
DNA: TGTGCCAGCAGCCTCGGTCGTCTAGCGGGGGGTAAGGTGTCCTACAATGAGCAGTTCTTC
CDR3: CASSLGRLAGGKVSYNEQFF

V: TRBV20-1
size: few
J: TRBJ1-4
length: 15
D: -
DNA: TGCAGTGCTAGGGCGGATCTAGACACTAATGAAAAACTGTTTTTT
CDR3: CSARADLDTNEKLFF

V: TRBV6-2/TRBV6-3
size: few
J: TRBJ2-7
length: 8
D: -
DNA: TGTTTACTTTGGGAGCAGTACTTC
CDR3: CLLWEQYF

V: TRBV7-6
size: many
J: TRBJ1-4
length: 15
D: -
DNA: TGTGCCAGCAGCTTATTAGGTTACGAGGATGAAAAACTGTTTTTT
CDR3: CASSLLGYEDEKLFF

V: TRBV7-8
size: many
J: TRBJ2-1
length: 17
D: TRBD1
DNA: TGTGCCAGCAGCATACCCGGGACAGGGGGTCCCTACAATGAGCAGTTCTTC
CDR3: CASSIPGTGGPYNEQFF

V: TRBV5-6
size: -
J: TRBJ2-1
length: 14
D: -
DNA: TGTGCCAGCAGCTTGGTCTTGCACGTCGGGACTCAGTTCTTC
CDR3: CASSLVLHVGTQFF

V: TRBV7-2
size: -
J: TRBJ2-3
length: 15
D: TRBD2
DNA: TGTGCCAGCAGCTTCGTGGGGGGGGAGGCAGATACGCAGTATTTT
CDR3: CASSFVGGEADTQYF

V: TRBV7-2
size: many
J: TRBJ1-6
length: 14
D: -
DNA: TGTGCCAGCAGCTTAGAACGAGTGTATTCACCCCTCCACTTT
CDR3: CASSLERVYSPLHF

V: TRBV12-3/TRBV12-4
size: -
J: TRBJ2-7
length: 13
D: -
DNA: TGTGCCAGCACAAGAGGCTATCAGGACGAGCAGTACTTC
CDR3: CASTRGYQDEQYF

V: TRBV7-9
size: few
J: TRBJ1-4
length: 15
D: -
DNA: TGTGCCAGCAGCTCGAACCGGGTCGGTAATGAAAAACTGTTTTTT
CDR3: CASSSNRVGNEKLFF

V: TRBV29-1
size: -
J: TRBJ2-3
length: 13
D: TRBD2
DNA: TGCAGCGTTCGCGGGGGGTCCACAGATACGCAGTATTTT
CDR3: CSVRGGSTDTQYF

V: TRBV7-4
size: -
J: TRBJ2-5
length: 14
D: TRBD1
DNA: TGTGCCAGCTTGAGACAGGGGGCGAGAGAGACCCAGTACTTC
CDR3: CASLRQGARETQYF

V: TRBV7-2
size: many
J: TRBJ2-3
length: 16
D: TRBD2
DNA: TGTGCCAGCAGCACCCTGACTAGCGGGAGGGCAGATACGCAGTATTTT
CDR3: CASSTLTSGRADTQYF

V: TRBV12-3/TRBV12-4
size: -
J: TRBJ2-1
length: 13
D: TRBD2
DNA: TGTGCCCAGGGGCTAGCGGGAGTGGGTGAGCAGTTCTTC
CDR3: CAQGLAGVGEQFF